The 29 T cell receptor beta chains below come from one sample, sequenced in a study of identical twins. One entry per CDR3 protein, called by TCRdb with MiXCR from the 5' RACE reads. The data contain some 900,000 distinct CDR3 sequences, approximately 13% of them seen just once; the ten biggest clones take up roughly 1.5%. This sample also appeared in a second study, on yellow fever vaccine responses in identical twins.

The sequencing sample was made of PBMCs. These receptors were taken from a woman aged 18-30 years in good health.

The chain combines TRBV12-3 or TRBV12-4 with TRBJ1-6, with a possible D match to TRBD1 (6 bases). This CDR3 spans 16 amino acids. The V gene lost 6 bases and the J gene lost 0 bases, with 12 bases spanning the gap. The CDR3 DNA is TGTGCCAGCAGCCGAGGACAGAGCTCCTATAATTCACCCCTCCACTTT. Protein product: CASSRGQSSYNSPLHF.

This clonotype turned up a few times. This chain uses TRBV18 with TRBJ2-7; D may be TRBD1 (6 bases). From germline, CDR1 is KGHSH and CDR2 LQKENI. This CDR3 contains 12 residues. V was shortened by 5 bases and J by 2 bases, with 7 bases between the two germline ends. This CDR3 reads CASSTGTYEQYV. For the CDR3, the DNA is TGTGCCAGCTCAACAGGGACCTACGAGCAGTACGTC.

This clonotype was counted many times. The chain combines TRBV4-2 with TRBJ2-3; maybe TRBD2 (7 bases). Germline V gene sequence: CDR1 LGHNA, CDR2 YNFKEQ. The CDR3 consists of 16 residues. Trimming shortened V by 1 base and J by 5 bases, and 16 bases separated the two germline ends. As DNA, the CDR3 is TGTGCCAGCAGCCAAGTTCCGGGGGGCCGGGGAGATACGCAGTATTTT. Its protein product is CASSQVPGGRGDTQYF.

The chain joins TRBV20-1 to TRBJ1-1, with a weak D call TRBD1 (6 bases). The CDR3 spans 13 residues. The V end was cut by 6 bases, the J end by 8 bases, with 19 bases between. Germline CDR1 reads DFQATT; CDR2 reads SNEGSKA (reference sequence). CDR3 region: CSADQGAGAEAFF. The CDR3 DNA sequence: TGCAGTGCGGACCAAGGTGCGGGGGCGGAAGCTTTCTTT.

The V call is TRBV10-1, the J call TRBJ2-7; TRBD2 agrees at 10 bases. V trimming: 1 base; J trimming: 7 bases; junction bases outside the gene matches: 7. The CDR3 has 15 residues. The germline gives CDR1 WNHNN, CDR2 SYGVQD (reference sequence). This CDR3 is CASSEYASGSGEQYF. CDR3 DNA: TGCGCCAGCAGTGAGTACGCTAGCGGGAGTGGGGAGCAGTACTTC.

This clonotype was observed a few times. The V gene is TRBV7-8, the J gene TRBJ2-3; a weak D match, TRBD2 (6 bases). Germline V gene data show CDR1 as SGHVS and CDR2 as FQNEAQ. There are 16 residues in the CDR3. The ends were cut back, 8 bases at V and 0 bases at J, with 18 bases in the middle. The CDR3 sequence: CASRNWASASTDTQYF. CDR3 nucleotide sequence: TGTGCCAGCCGCAACTGGGCTAGCGCTAGCACAGATACGCAGTATTTT.

Turning to this clonotype: Lacking the conserved final phenylalanine or tryptophan, this CDR3 likely reflects a read error. Because the CDR3's place on the DNA is in doubt, the DNA is left out and the CDR3 is given as listed by TCRdb. This rearrangement joins TRBV27 to TRBJ2-1; the table's D call, TRBD2, has no DNA check behind it. The CDR3 adds up to 15 amino acids, both ends counted. Germline lookup yields CDR1 MNHEY and CDR2 SMNVEV (reference sequence). CDR3 sequence reads: CASSLKPTGLAGGVL.

This clonotype has only a few counts. The CDR3 region is CASSESQGANQPQHF. CDR3 nucleotide sequence: TGTGCCAGCAGTGAAAGCCAGGGGGCGAATCAGCCCCAGCATTTT. This chain links TRBV6-1 with TRBJ1-5; 8 nucleotides line up with TRBD1. CDR3 size: 15 residues. The V gene's germline CDR1 is MNHNS and CDR2 SASEGT. V shed 2 bases and J 4 bases; nucleotides not matched to a gene: 4.

This sequence joins TRBV5-8 and TRBJ2-3; D remains unclear. CDR3 length: 16 residues. Germline assignment: CDR1 SGHTS and CDR2 YDEGEE. The V gene lost 0 bases and the J gene lost 0 bases, with 11 bases spanning the gap. In DNA form, the CDR3 reads TGTGCCAGCAGCTTGGGGACCTTTCTAAGCACAGATACGCAGTATTTT. Translation: CASSLGTFLSTDTQYF.

The sample holds many counts of this clonotype. The chain carries TRBV7-9 and TRBJ2-1; perhaps TRBD2 as D (5 bases). From germline, CDR1 is SEHNR and CDR2 FQNEAQ (reference sequence). V lost 4 bases to trimming and J lost 8 bases, with 9 bases between them. There are 12 residues in the CDR3. This CDR3 reads CASSSDYYEQFF. The CDR3 nucleotides are TGTGCCAGCAGCTCCGACTATTATGAGCAGTTCTTC.

This clonotype was detected a few times. The rearrangement links TRBV7-6 to TRBJ2-1; no definite D call. The CDR3 contains 16 residues. Trimming stripped 1 base from V and 10 bases from J, with 20 bases between. CDR1 SGHVS and CDR2 FNYEAQ come from the germline V gene. The DNA for the CDR3 is TGTGCCAGCAGCTTAGACGGAGCCGCCGCTGTGGCCGAGCAGTTCTTC. It encodes CASSLDGAAAVAEQFF.

The rearrangement links TRBV29-1 to TRBJ2-3; no definite D call. Germline V gene sequence: CDR1 SQVTM, CDR2 ANQGSEA. V lost 0 bases and J 3 bases, leaving 16 bases between the germline ends. The CDR3 has 16 amino acids. The CDR3 loop reads CSVEDRVRRMTDTQYF. The CDR3, as DNA: TGCAGCGTTGAAGATCGCGTCCGAAGAATGACAGATACGCAGTATTTT.

This clonotype was observed a handful of times. The genes are TRBV29-1 and TRBJ1-2, with 11 bases lining up with TRBD1. Losses at the gene ends were 1 base for V and 7 bases for J; bases not matched to a gene: 2. The CDR3 consists of 13 residues. CDR1 and CDR2 from the germline V gene are SQVTM and ANQGSEA. CDR3 protein: CSVEGGTGGGYTF. The CDR3 DNA is TGCAGCGTTGAAGGTGGGACAGGGGGTGGCTACACCTTC.

This clonotype was recorded at least ten times. The chain links TRBV20-1 to TRBJ2-3; no clear D gene. Germline V CDR1 and CDR2: DFQATT, SNEGSKA (reference sequence). The length of the CDR3 is 13 residues. Trimming left V 1 base short and J 3 bases short, with 8 bases between. The CDR3 nucleotides read TGCAGTGCTAGAGGACCCGGGACAGATACGCAGTATTTT. It is translated as CSARGPGTDTQYF.

V is TRBV6-5 and J is TRBJ2-1, with 13 bases lining up with TRBD2. The germline gives CDR1 MNHEY, CDR2 SVGAGI. This CDR3 comprises 16 residues. Losses at the gene ends were 2 bases for V and 7 bases for J; bases not matched to a gene: 5. CDR3 residues: CASSYDGLAGVNEQFF. As DNA, the CDR3 is TGTGCCAGCAGTTACGATGGACTAGCGGGGGTGAATGAGCAGTTCTTC.

J is TRBJ2-1 and V is TRBV10-3, with 13 nucleotides matching TRBD2. Trimming took 8 bases from V and 8 from J; bases not matched to a gene: 3. The V gene's germline CDR1 is ENHRY and CDR2 SYGVKD. The CDR3 is 13 amino acids. This CDR3 is CAIGLAGAYEQFF. The DNA for the CDR3 is TGTGCCATCGGACTAGCGGGAGCCTATGAGCAGTTCTTC.

The table lists this clonotype with many counts. The chain joins TRBV11-2 to TRBJ2-7; D uncertain. Germline-derived CDR1 and CDR2 are SGHAT and FQNNGV. The CDR3 is 12 amino acids. With 5 bases removed from V and 2 bases from J, the gap between germline ends came to 7 bases. The CDR3 DNA is TGTGCCAGCAGCCCAAGGCCCTACGAGCAGTACTTC. It specifies CASSPRPYEQYF.

The CDR3 region is CSVEFRSGLSYEQYF. CDR3 bases: TGCAGCGTTGAATTTCGTAGCGGGCTCTCCTACGAGCAGTACTTC. The rearrangement joins TRBV29-1 to TRBJ2-7; 7 nucleotides line up with TRBD2. J lost 0 bases, V lost 2 bases, and 7 bases had no gene match. Germline CDR1 SQVTM, CDR2 ANQGSEA. The CDR3 contains 15 residues.

A few counts support this clonotype. This rearrangement joins TRBV9 to TRBJ2-3; weak D call: TRBD2 (5 bases). The CDR3 has 13 residues. The V gene lost 0 bases and the J gene lost 5 bases, with 7 bases spanning the gap. CDR1 is SGDLS, CDR2 YYNGEE, per germline. The CDR3 protein is CASSVGEGDTQYF. CDR3 bases: TGTGCCAGCAGCGTAGGTGAGGGAGATACGCAGTATTTT.

This clonotype was detected ten times or more. The rearrangement uses TRBV15 and TRBJ2-2; no reliable D call. This CDR3 has 14 residues. CDR1 and CDR2 from the germline V gene are LNHNV and YYDKDF (reference sequence). Trimming pared 3 bases from V and 6 bases from J, leaving 11 bases between. The CDR3 loop is CATSRTADAGELFF. DNA of the CDR3: TGTGCCACCAGCAGGACCGCTGATGCCGGGGAGCTGTTTTTT. Full variable domain (rest looked up from reference TRBV15 and TRBJ2-2): DAMVIQNPRYQVTQFGKPVTLSCSQTLNHNVMYWYQQKSSQAPKLLFHYYDKDFNNEADTPDNFQSRRPNTSFCFLDIRSPGLGDTAMYLCATSRTADAGELFFGEGSRLTVL.

V and J are TRBV19 and TRBJ2-5, with unresolved D. V was cut by 2 bases and J by 3 bases, with 7 bases left in between. The CDR3 is made up of 13 amino acids. From germline, CDR1 is LNHDA and CDR2 SQIVND (reference sequence). The CDR3 is CASSINPKETQYF. The CDR3 coding sequence is TGTGCCAGTAGTATAAACCCAAAAGAGACCCAGTACTTC. The complete variable domain, with remaining parts taken from reference TRBV19 and TRBJ2-5, reads DGGITQSPKYLFRKEGQNVTLSCEQNLNHDAMYWYRQDPGQGLRLIYYSQIVNDFQKGDIAEGYSVSREKKESFPLTVTSAQKNPTAFYLCASSINPKETQYFGPGTRLLVL.

This clonotype was counted only a few times. CDR3 coding DNA: TGCAGCGTGTCCGGGACAGGGTACAATGAGCAGTTCTTC. Translating it yields CSVSGTGYNEQFF. J is TRBJ2-1 and V is TRBV29-1; TRBD1 agrees at 9 bases. The V gene end was trimmed by 6 bases and the J gene end by 4 bases; junction bases not matched to a gene: 4. Germline CDR1 reads SQVTM; CDR2 reads ANQGSEA. The CDR3 runs 13 residues.

This chain uses TRBV7-9 with TRBJ2-1; D not certain. The CDR3 length is 14 residues. The ends were cut back, 1 base at V and 7 bases at J, with 11 bases in the middle. From germline, CDR1 is SEHNR and CDR2 FQNEAQ (reference sequence). DNA of the CDR3: TGTGCCAGCAGCTTAGTTCGGGTGGATAATGAGCAGTTCTTC. Its protein product is CASSLVRVDNEQFF. Together with reference TRBV7-9 and TRBJ2-1, the CDR3 gives the full variable domain: DTGVSQNPRHKITKRGQNVTFRCDPISEHNRLYWYRQTLGQGPEFLTYFQNEAQLEKSRLLSDRFSAERPKGSFSTLEIQRTEQGDSAMYLCASSLVRVDNEQFFGPGTRLTVL.

This clonotype came up many times. The chain couples TRBV12-3 or TRBV12-4 to TRBJ2-1; weak D call: TRBD1 (7 bases). This CDR3 has 15 residues. Trimming removed 7 bases from V and 4 bases from J, with 17 bases in between. The CDR3 loop reads CASTNAGQTYNEQFF. In DNA, the CDR3 is TGTGCCAGCACCAACGCGGGACAGACGTACAATGAGCAGTTCTTC.

This clonotype occurred a few times. Here the CDR3 DNA reads TGTGCCAGCAGTGGTGGAGGAGGGGACACCGGGGAGCTGTTTTTT. It yields the protein CASSGGGGDTGELFF. The chain is built from TRBV9 and TRBJ2-2, with D possibly TRBD2 on 6 matching bases. The V end lost 5 bases, the J end lost 3 bases, and 14 bases lay between the germline ends. CDR3 size: 15 residues. The germline CDR1 and CDR2 sequences are SGDLS and YYNGEE.

This chain connects TRBV12-3 or TRBV12-4 to TRBJ1-2; tentative D call: TRBD1 (5 bases). Trimming removed 3 bases at V and 4 bases at J, with 12 bases between. The CDR3 length is 14 residues. The CDR3 spells CASSFDGRVYGYTF. CDR3 coding DNA: TGTGCCAGCAGTTTTGATGGCAGGGTCTATGGCTACACCTTC.

In its sample, this clonotype was seen many times. CDR3 in DNA: TGTGCCAGCAGCCGAGGGGAGGGGAATCAGCCCCAGCATTTT. The encoded protein is CASSRGEGNQPQHF. This chain uses TRBV14 with TRBJ1-5; possible D gene TRBD1, 5 bases. The germline V and J ends were trimmed by 4 bases and 4 bases, with 11 bases remaining between them. This CDR3 is built from 14 residues. From germline, CDR1 is SGHDN and CDR2 FVKESK.

This clonotype occurred a few times. The chain joins TRBV3-1 to TRBJ2-1; 13 bases align to TRBD2. Trimming removed 4 bases from V and 15 bases from J; junction bases left unmatched: 15. This CDR3 is 16 amino acids long. Germline V CDR1 and CDR2: LGHDT, YNNKEL (reference sequence). In DNA, the CDR3 is TGTGCCAGCAGCCGGGATACTAGCGGGGGGGCTTCATCCCGGTTCTTC. Protein sequence: CASSRDTSGGASSRFF.

This chain links TRBV10-3 with TRBJ1-6; D is possibly TRBD1 (6 bases). From germline, CDR1 is ENHRY and CDR2 SYGVKD. The CDR3 is 15 residues long. Trimming took 2 bases from V and 7 from J, leaving 12 bases between them. The CDR3 DNA follows: TGTGCCATCAGTGAGCTAACAGGGACCAATTCACCCCTCCACTTT. Amino acids: CAISELTGTNSPLHF.